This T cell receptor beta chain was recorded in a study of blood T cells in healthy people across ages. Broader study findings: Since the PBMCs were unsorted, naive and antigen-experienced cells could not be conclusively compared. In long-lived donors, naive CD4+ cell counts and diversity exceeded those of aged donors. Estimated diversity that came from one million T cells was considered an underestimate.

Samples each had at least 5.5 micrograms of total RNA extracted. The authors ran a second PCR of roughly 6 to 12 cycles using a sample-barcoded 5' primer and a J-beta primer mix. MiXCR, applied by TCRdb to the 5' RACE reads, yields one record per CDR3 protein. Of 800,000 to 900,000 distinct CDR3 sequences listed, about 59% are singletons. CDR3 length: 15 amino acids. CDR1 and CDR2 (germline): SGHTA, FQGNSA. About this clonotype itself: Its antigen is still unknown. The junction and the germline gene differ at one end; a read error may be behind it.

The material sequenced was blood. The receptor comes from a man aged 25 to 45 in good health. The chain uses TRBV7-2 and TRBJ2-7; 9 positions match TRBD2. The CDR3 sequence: CVSSLDAGGTYEQYF. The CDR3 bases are TGTGTCAGCAGCTTAGATGCGGGGGGGACCTACGAGCAGTACTTC.